The 21 T cell receptor beta chains below were found in one sample sequenced in a study of identical twins. TCRdb ran MiXCR on the 5' RACE reads and lists one entry per CDR3 protein. The table shows some 240,000 distinct CDR3 sequences, with 8% to 11% occurring only once. Material: memory T cells sorted from blood. All receptors derive from a man over 45 in good health.

In this sample, this clonotype turned up a few times. This chain joins TRBV20-1 and TRBJ2-7, with a possible D match to TRBD2 (6 bases). In germline, CDR1 is DFQATT, CDR2 SNEGSKA (reference sequence). Trimming took off 7 bases at V and 4 bases at J, with 8 bases between the two ends. This CDR3 region has 10 residues. The CDR3: CSGLEYEQYF. CDR3 in DNA: TGCAGTGGACTAGAGTACGAGCAGTACTTC.

This clonotype has at least ten counts. This sequence joins TRBV12-3 or TRBV12-4 and TRBJ1-5; D possibly corresponds to TRBD1 (5 bases). V was trimmed by 4 bases and J by 6 bases, leaving 16 bases between them. This CDR3 comprises 15 residues. CDR3 nucleotide sequence: TGTGCCAGCAGTTCCATGGAGGGTGGGGGTCAGCCCCAGCATTTT. Translation: CASSSMEGGGQPQHF.

The rearrangement joins TRBV4-3 to TRBJ2-3; D gene uncertain. CDR1 is LGHNA, CDR2 YSLEER, per germline. With 4 bases removed from V and 0 bases from J, the gap between germline ends came to 11 bases. The CDR3 sequence is 15 residues long. The CDR3 sequence is CASSPRLVSTDTQYF. The DNA of the CDR3 is TGCGCCAGCAGCCCCCGGCTGGTTAGCACAGATACGCAGTATTTT.

This clonotype was recorded many times. V and J are TRBV24-1 and TRBJ1-5; D call uncertain. The V gene's germline CDR1 is KGHDR and CDR2 SFDVKD. The CDR3 sequence is 12 residues long. V gave up 4 bases and J gave up 11 bases, with 11 bases separating them. CDR3 amino acids: CATSEGPQAQHF. As DNA, the CDR3 is TGTGCCACCAGTGAAGGTCCCCAGGCCCAGCATTTT.

J is TRBJ1-5 and V is TRBV10-3; TRBD1 might be the D (6 bases). The CDR3 length is 15 residues. Trimming took 3 bases from V and 2 from J, leaving 11 bases between them. Germline V gene data show CDR1 as ENHRY and CDR2 as SYGVKD. CDR3 DNA sequence: TGTGCCATCAGTGAAAGAAGGACAGGCAATCAGCCCCAGCATTTT. Translation gives CAISERRTGNQPQHF.

This clonotype came up a few times. The chain uses TRBV20-1 and TRBJ1-4; TRBD1 is a possible D gene (5 bases). Germline V gene lookup returns CDR1 DFQATT and CDR2 SNEGSKA (reference sequence). Trimming removed 6 bases at V and 8 bases at J, with 16 bases between. CDR3 size: 13 residues. The CDR3 loop is CSAPPQGGEKLFF. CDR3 bases: TGCAGTGCGCCCCCCCAGGGAGGAGAAAAACTGTTTTTT.

In this sample, this clonotype turned up many times. One end of the junction is discordant with germline, which a read error may explain. The V gene is TRBV3-1, the J gene TRBJ1-4; D may be TRBD1 (5 bases). The CDR3 length is 14 residues. Looked up from germline, CDR1 is LGHDT and CDR2 is YNNKEL (reference sequence). The CDR3 DNA sequence: TGTGCCAGCAGCCAAGATCTTGTTGCAGGGTGGCGAATTTTT. The encoded protein is CASSQDLVAGWRIF.

The rearrangement uses TRBV5-1 and TRBJ2-5, with 11 positions matching TRBD2. Germline V CDR1 and CDR2: SGHRS, YFSETQ. The CDR3 has 14 residues. The V gene end was trimmed by 4 bases and the J gene end by 5 bases; junction bases not matched to a gene: 4. The CDR3 protein is CASSPTSGIETQYF. CDR3 nucleotide sequence: TGCGCCAGCAGCCCGACTAGCGGGATCGAGACCCAGTACTTC.

The chain has TRBV6-2 or TRBV6-3 and TRBJ1-5; D might be TRBD1 (5 bases). CDR1 is MNHEY and CDR2 is SVGEGT in the germline V gene. The CDR3 has 14 amino acids. Between the trimmed V and J ends, which lost 4 bases and 4 bases, there was a span of 11 bases. The CDR3 protein is CASSSYGTNQPQHF. The CDR3 bases are TGTGCCAGCAGTTCCTACGGGACTAATCAGCCCCAGCATTTT.

This clonotype was seen only a few times. The chain carries TRBV20-1 and TRBJ2-7; 12 bases fit TRBD1. Germline V gene sequence: CDR1 DFQATT, CDR2 SNEGSKA (reference sequence). V was clipped by 6 bases and J by 7 bases; unmatched bases: 10. The CDR3 totals 14 residues. The CDR3 reads CSAKQGQGAREQYF. CDR3 in DNA: TGCAGTGCCAAGCAGGGACAGGGGGCTAGGGAGCAGTACTTC.

The rearrangement joins TRBV28 to TRBJ2-4; D may be TRBD1 (5 bases). CDR3 length: 19 amino acids. Germline CDR1 is MDHEN and CDR2 is SYDVKM. Trimming shortened V by 3 bases and J by 2 bases, and 23 bases separated the two germline ends. CDR3 in amino acids: CASSLVDSLVSVTKNIQYF. The CDR3 DNA sequence: TGTGCCAGCAGTTTGGTCGACAGTTTGGTTTCTGTAACCAAAAACATTCAGTACTTC.

For this clonotype: A read error is possible here, since a much larger clone lies one base away. The CDR3 end shows no conserved phenylalanine or tryptophan, and so a read error is likely. The J gene is TRBJ2-7, the V gene TRBV5-6; D not certain. The V gene's germline CDR1 is SGHDT and CDR2 YYEEEE. The V and J ends lost 0 bases and 0 bases respectively, with 4 bases between them. The CDR3 length is 13 residues. This chain's CDR3 is CASSLDTSYEQYS. CDR3 in DNA: TGTGCCAGCAGCTTGGACACCTCCTACGAGCAGTACTCC.

This clonotype has at least ten counts. V is TRBV14 and J is TRBJ2-7; D call uncertain. The CDR3 loop spans 15 amino acids. Looked up from germline, CDR1 is SGHDN and CDR2 is FVKESK. V lost 2 bases, J lost 2 bases, and 13 bases lay in between. The CDR3 loop is CASSQYRRAPYEQYF. As DNA, the CDR3 is TGTGCCAGCAGCCAATATCGTCGGGCTCCCTACGAGCAGTACTTC. The variable domain in full, completed from reference TRBV14 and TRBJ2-7, reads EAGVTQFPSHSVIEKGQTVTLRCDPISGHDNLYWYRRVMGKEIKFLLHFVKESKQDESGMPNNRFLAERTGGTYSTLKVQPAELEDSGVYFCASSQYRRAPYEQYFGPGTRLTVT.

This chain links TRBV6-1 with TRBJ1-5; D is perhaps TRBD1 (6 bases). V was shortened by 2 bases and J by 6 bases, with 8 bases between the two germline ends. CDR1 and CDR2 from the germline V gene are MNHNS and SASEGT. The CDR3 spans 13 residues. CDR3 coding DNA: TGTGCCAGCAGTGAAAGGACAGCTCAGCCCCAGCATTTT. Its protein product is CASSERTAQPQHF.

This clonotype was observed a few times. The rearrangement links TRBV20-1 to TRBJ2-7; TRBD2 matches 10 bases. V was clipped by 1 base and J by 6 bases; unmatched bases: 12. CDR1 and CDR2 from the germline V gene are DFQATT and SNEGSKA (reference sequence). The CDR3 has 16 amino acids. Here the CDR3 reads CSARGTGTSALGEQYF. The CDR3 DNA is TGCAGTGCTAGAGGGACCGGGACTAGCGCGCTCGGCGAGCAGTACTTC.

The rearrangement joins TRBV28 to TRBJ1-5, with D uncertain. V lost 5 bases, J lost 0 bases, and 14 bases lay in between. Germline V lookup: CDR1 MDHEN, CDR2 SYDVKM. The CDR3 has 16 amino acids. The CDR3 DNA reads TGTGCCAGCAGTCCCCGAGGCGATTATAGCAATCAGCCCCAGCATTTT. This translates into CASSPRGDYSNQPQHF.

The sample holds many counts of this clonotype. The rearrangement uses TRBV28 and TRBJ2-1, with 8 nucleotides matching TRBD1. Trimming cost V 4 bases and J 5 bases; bases outside gene matches: 1. Germline CDR1 is MDHEN and CDR2 is SYDVKM. CDR3 length: 13 amino acids. DNA for the CDR3: TGTGCCAGCAGTTCGGGACAGGACAATGAGCAGTTCTTC. Protein product: CASSSGQDNEQFF.

The rearrangement joins TRBV7-6 to TRBJ1-1; D is perhaps TRBD1 (6 bases). Trimming took off 2 bases at V and 1 base at J, with 11 bases between the two ends. The CDR3 covers 15 residues. The germline V gene encodes CDR1 SGHVS and CDR2 FNYEAQ. CDR3 sequence (DNA): TGTGCCAGCAGCTTAACAAGACAGGCGAACACTGAAGCTTTCTTT. Its translation: CASSLTRQANTEAFF.

This clonotype was counted at least ten times. The genes are TRBV5-1 and TRBJ2-7, with 13 bases that match TRBD2. This CDR3 comprises 17 residues. The germline V gene has CDR1 SGHRS and CDR2 YFSETQ. V was pared by 0 bases and J by 4 bases, with 7 bases of the junction left unmatched. CDR3 coding DNA: TGCGCCAGCAGCTTGGGGAGTTGGGGACTAGCGGGATACGAGCAGTACTTC. Its protein product is CASSLGSWGLAGYEQYF.

This clonotype was counted at least ten times. DNA for the CDR3: TGTGCCAGCAGCTATGGGACTAGCGGGACCTATGAGCAGTTCTTC. Translated, it gives CASSYGTSGTYEQFF. The gene calls are TRBV6-5 and TRBJ2-1, with 13 bases fitting TRBD2. Trimming at V came to 6 bases and at J to 8 bases, leaving 7 bases not matched to a gene. The CDR3 contains 15 residues. Germline lookup yields CDR1 MNHEY and CDR2 SVGAGI.

This clonotype was counted between two and nine times. The chain has TRBV4-3 and TRBJ2-7; possibly TRBD1 or TRBD2 for D (6 bases each). The CDR3 extends over 17 amino acids. Trimming shortened V by 5 bases and J by 6 bases, and 26 bases separated the two germline ends. Looked up from germline, CDR1 is LGHNA and CDR2 is YSLEER. The CDR3 region is CASSARSLASGASEQYF. The CDR3 DNA sequence: TGCGCCAGCAGCGCTAGGTCGCTAGCGTCAGGGGCCTCCGAGCAGTACTTC.